The clone carrying this TCR beta chain appeared many times. The antigen remains undetermined. As for the cDNA, it was generated by 5'RACE with 10-nucleotide random UMIs. A single run covered 15-18 subjects with over 180 million TCR-beta sequences. TCRdb independently ran MiXCR on the 5' RACE reads; one entry per CDR3 protein. The profile shows around 40,000 distinct CDR3 sequences, approximately 12% of them singletons. The data were obtained in a study of neurological immune-mediated disorders. The CDR3 has 15 residues. The germline V gene has CDR1 SGHRS and CDR2 YFSETQ. Trimming took 4 bases from V and 0 from J, leaving 14 bases between them. Study observations and caveats: Across subjects, expanded clones had no CDR3 amino acid sequences in common, pointing to private repertoires in all groups. Expansion of TCR clones was greatest in HTLV-1-associated myelopathy and smallest in multiple sclerosis, where it fell below that of healthy controls.

The genes are TRBV5-1 and TRBJ2-7, with D maybe TRBD2 (5 bases). The sample consisted of PBMCs. This TCR derives from a female donor in good health. CDR3 DNA sequence: TGCGCCAGCAGCCGAGACGGACTCTCCTCCTACGAGCAGTACTTC. Amino acid sequence: CASSRDGLSSYEQYF.